This TCR beta chain derives from a study of beta chain features in type 1 diabetes. CDR1 and CDR2 from the germline V gene are SGDLS and YYNGEE. There are 15 residues in the CDR3. V lost 0 bases to trimming and J lost 4 bases, with 11 bases between them. Expressed TCRB transcripts got sequenced, as all isolated RNA was reverse transcribed. Method: immunoSEQ multiplex PCR; TCRdb's copy keeps in-frame clones and lacks some. The sample has hundreds of thousands of clones; 8% are singletons. Only a few counts were recorded for this clone. The sequencing sample was made of central memory CD4+ T cells from blood. This clonotype was obtained from a woman aged 18 to 35 in good health. The gene calls are TRBV9 and TRBJ2-1; no clear D gene. CDR3 bases: TGTGCCAGCAGCGTAGGACTTAATGCGTACAATGAGCAGTTCTTC. Amino acid sequence: CASSVGLNAYNEQFF.